This entry lists 5 T cell receptor beta chains sequenced from one sample in a study of neurological immune-mediated disorders. TCRdb processed the 5' RACE reads anew with MiXCR; each CDR3 protein has one entry. The sample has roughly 76,000 distinct CDR3 sequences, roughly 3% seen once. Sequencing input: PBMCs. Receptor source: a woman in her fifties or sixties with multiple sclerosis.

This clonotype was detected ten times or more. This chain links TRBV28 with TRBJ2-2; D might be TRBD1 (6 bases). The V and J ends lost 2 bases and 2 bases respectively, with 9 bases between them. Germline values: CDR1 MDHEN, CDR2 SYDVKM. This CDR3 contains 15 residues. The CDR3 loop reads CASSLGTINTGELFF. The CDR3 region has the DNA TGTGCCAGCAGTTTAGGGACAATTAACACCGGGGAGCTGTTTTTT. The complete variable domain, with remaining parts taken from reference TRBV28 and TRBJ2-2, reads DVKVTQSSRYLVKRTGEKVFLECVQDMDHENMFWYRQDPGLGLRLIYFSYDVKMKEKGDIPEGYSVSREKKERFSLILESASTNQTSMYLCASSLGTINTGELFFGEGSRLTVL.

With regard to this clonotype: A much larger clone differs by one base, so this may be a read error. This chain uses TRBV15 with TRBJ1-4; D unclear. The CDR3 consists of 14 residues. V lost 1 base, J lost 4 bases, and 7 bases lay in between. Germline assignment: CDR1 LNHNV and CDR2 YYDKDF (reference sequence). CDR3 sequence: CATSRGQDNEKLFF. CDR3 in DNA: TGTGCCACCAGCAGAGGGCAGGATAATGAAAAACTGTTTTTT.

In its sample, this clonotype was seen many times. The chain's CDR3 is CSARGGTRNEQFF. The CDR3 bases are TGCAGTGCTAGAGGGGGAACTAGGAATGAGCAGTTCTTC. The chain recombines TRBV20-1 with TRBJ2-1; D possibly corresponds to TRBD2 (5 bases). The CDR3 spans 13 residues. CDR1 and CDR2 from the germline V gene are DFQATT and SNEGSKA (reference sequence). V was clipped by 1 base and J by 7 bases, with 11 bases between them.

This clonotype was detected ten times or more. CDR3 bases: TGCAGTGCTGGAAGACGACAGTTGACCTCCTACGAGCAGTACTTC. Encoded protein: CSAGRRQLTSYEQYF. The chain uses TRBV20-1 and TRBJ2-7, with a tentative D call TRBD1 (5 bases). Germline V lookup: CDR1 DFQATT, CDR2 SNEGSKA (reference sequence). This CDR3 is 15 amino acids long. V was pared by 5 bases and J by 0 bases, with 17 bases between.

Ten or more counts support this clonotype. This chain links TRBV3-1 with TRBJ2-7; 9 bases fit TRBD1. Losses at the gene ends were 5 bases for V and 2 bases for J; bases not matched to a gene: 4. From germline, CDR1 is LGHDT and CDR2 YNNKEL (reference sequence). This CDR3 contains 14 residues. This chain's CDR3 is CASSETGGTYEQYF. For the CDR3, the DNA is TGTGCCAGCAGCGAGACAGGGGGAACCTACGAGCAGTACTTC.